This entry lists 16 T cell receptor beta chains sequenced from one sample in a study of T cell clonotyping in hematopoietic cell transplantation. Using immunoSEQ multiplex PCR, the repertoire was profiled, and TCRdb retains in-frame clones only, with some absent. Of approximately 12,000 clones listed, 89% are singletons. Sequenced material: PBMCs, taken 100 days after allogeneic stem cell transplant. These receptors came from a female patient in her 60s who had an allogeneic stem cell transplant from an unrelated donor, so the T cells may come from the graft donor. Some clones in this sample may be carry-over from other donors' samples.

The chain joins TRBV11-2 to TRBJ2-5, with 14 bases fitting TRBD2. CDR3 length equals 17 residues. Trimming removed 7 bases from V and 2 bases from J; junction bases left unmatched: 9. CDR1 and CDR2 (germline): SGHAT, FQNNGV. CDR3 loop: CASMRLAGGPRQETQYF. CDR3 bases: TGTGCCAGCATGCGACTAGCGGGAGGGCCCCGTCAAGAGACCCAGTACTTC.

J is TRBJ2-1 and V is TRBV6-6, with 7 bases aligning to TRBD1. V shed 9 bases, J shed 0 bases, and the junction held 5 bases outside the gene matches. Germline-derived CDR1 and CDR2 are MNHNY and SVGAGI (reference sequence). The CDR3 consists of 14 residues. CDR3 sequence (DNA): TGTGCCAGGAGGGGGCCTAGCTCCTACAATGAGCAGTTCTTC. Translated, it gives CARRGPSSYNEQFF.

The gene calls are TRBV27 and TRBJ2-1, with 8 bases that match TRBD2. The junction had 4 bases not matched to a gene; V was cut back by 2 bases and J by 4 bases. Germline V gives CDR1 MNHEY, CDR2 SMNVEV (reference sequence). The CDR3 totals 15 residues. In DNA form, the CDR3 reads TGTGCCAGCAGTTTAGGGCGGGGGGATTACAATGAGCAGTTCTTC. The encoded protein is CASSLGRGDYNEQFF.

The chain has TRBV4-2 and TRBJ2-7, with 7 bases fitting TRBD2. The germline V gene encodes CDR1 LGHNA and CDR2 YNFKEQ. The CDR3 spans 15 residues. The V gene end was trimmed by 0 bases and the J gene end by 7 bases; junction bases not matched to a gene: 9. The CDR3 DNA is TGTGCCAGCAGCCAAGATTCCGACGCCGGGAGGGAGCAGTACTTC. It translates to CASSQDSDAGREQYF.

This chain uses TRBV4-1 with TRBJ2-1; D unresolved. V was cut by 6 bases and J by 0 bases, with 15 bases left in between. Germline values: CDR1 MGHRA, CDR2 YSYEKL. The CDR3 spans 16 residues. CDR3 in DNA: TGCGCCAGCAGGGAAAGTATGGGTAGCTCCTACAATGAGCAGTTCTTC. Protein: CASRESMGSSYNEQFF.

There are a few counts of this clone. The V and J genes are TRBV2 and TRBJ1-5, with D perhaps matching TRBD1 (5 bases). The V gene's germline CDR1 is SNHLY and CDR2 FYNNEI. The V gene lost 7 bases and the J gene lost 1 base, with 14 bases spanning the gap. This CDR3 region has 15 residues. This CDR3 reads CASNGGEVSNQPQHF. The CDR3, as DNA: TGTGCCAGCAATGGAGGGGAGGTCAGCAATCAGCCCCAGCATTTT. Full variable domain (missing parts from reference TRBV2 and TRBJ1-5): EPEVTQTPSHQVTQMGQEVILRCVPISNHLYFYWYRQILGQKVEFLVSFYNNEISEKSEIFDDQFSVERPDGSNFTLKIRSTKLEDSAMYFCASNGGEVSNQPQHFGDGTRLSIL.

CDR3 sequence reads: CASSLVTTNQIQYF. The CDR3 bases are TGTGCCAGCAGTTTAGTCACGACAAACCAGATTCAGTACTTC. V and J are TRBV28 and TRBJ2-4; the D is unclear. Germline-derived CDR1 and CDR2 are MDHEN and SYDVKM. The V end lost 2 bases, the J end lost 10 bases, and 15 bases lay between the germline ends. This CDR3 region has 14 residues.

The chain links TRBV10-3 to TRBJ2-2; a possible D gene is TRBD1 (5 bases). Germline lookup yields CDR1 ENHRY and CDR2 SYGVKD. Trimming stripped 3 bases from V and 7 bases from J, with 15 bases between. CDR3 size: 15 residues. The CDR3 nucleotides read TGTGCCATCAGTGACCGACAGTTCCAGGGCGGGGAGCTGTTTTTT. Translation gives CAISDRQFQGGELFF.

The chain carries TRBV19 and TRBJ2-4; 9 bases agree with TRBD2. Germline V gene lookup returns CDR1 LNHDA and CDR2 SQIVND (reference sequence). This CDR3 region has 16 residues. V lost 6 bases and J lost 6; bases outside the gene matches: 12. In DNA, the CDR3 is TGTGCCAGTAGAGCTCGTAGTAGCGGGAGCGGAAACATTCAGTACTTC. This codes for CASRARSSGSGNIQYF.

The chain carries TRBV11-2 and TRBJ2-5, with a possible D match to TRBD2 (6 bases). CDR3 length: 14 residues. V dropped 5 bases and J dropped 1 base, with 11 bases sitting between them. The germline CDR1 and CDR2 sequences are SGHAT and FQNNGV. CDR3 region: CASSPRDFQETQYF. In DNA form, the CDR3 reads TGTGCCAGCAGCCCCCGGGACTTCCAAGAGACCCAGTACTTC.

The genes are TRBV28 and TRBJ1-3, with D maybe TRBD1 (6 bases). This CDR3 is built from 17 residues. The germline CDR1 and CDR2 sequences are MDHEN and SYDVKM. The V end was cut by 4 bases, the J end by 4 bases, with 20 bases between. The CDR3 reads CASSSETGRLLGNTIYF. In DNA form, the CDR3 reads TGTGCCAGCAGTTCCGAAACAGGGCGGCTTCTAGGAAACACCATATATTTT.

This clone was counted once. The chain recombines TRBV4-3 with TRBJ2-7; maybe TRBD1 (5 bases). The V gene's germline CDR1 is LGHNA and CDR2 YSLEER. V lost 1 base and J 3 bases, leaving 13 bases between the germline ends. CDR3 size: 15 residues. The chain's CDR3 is CASSQGIRTNYEQYF. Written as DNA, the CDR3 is TGCGCCAGCAGCCAAGGGATACGGACAAACTACGAGCAGTACTTC.

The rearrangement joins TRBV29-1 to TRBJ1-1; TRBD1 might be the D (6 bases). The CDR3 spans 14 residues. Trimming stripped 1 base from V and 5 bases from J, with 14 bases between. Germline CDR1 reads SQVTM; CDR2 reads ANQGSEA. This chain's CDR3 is CSVEVRGRGTEAFF. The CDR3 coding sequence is TGCAGCGTTGAAGTTCGAGGGAGGGGGACTGAAGCTTTCTTT.

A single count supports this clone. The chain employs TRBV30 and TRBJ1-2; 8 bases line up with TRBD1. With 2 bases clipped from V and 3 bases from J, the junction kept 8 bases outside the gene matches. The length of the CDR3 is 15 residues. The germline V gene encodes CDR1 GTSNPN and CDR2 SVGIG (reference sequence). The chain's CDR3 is CAWSPGQVSHYGYTF. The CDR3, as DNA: TGTGCCTGGAGTCCGGGACAGGTTTCACACTATGGCTACACCTTC.

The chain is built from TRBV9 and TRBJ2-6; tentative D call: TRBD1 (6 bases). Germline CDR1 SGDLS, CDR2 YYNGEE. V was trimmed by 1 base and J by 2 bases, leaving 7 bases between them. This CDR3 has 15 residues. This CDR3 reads CASSVQGTGANVLTF. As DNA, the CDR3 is TGTGCCAGCAGCGTACAGGGGACTGGGGCCAACGTCCTGACTTTC.

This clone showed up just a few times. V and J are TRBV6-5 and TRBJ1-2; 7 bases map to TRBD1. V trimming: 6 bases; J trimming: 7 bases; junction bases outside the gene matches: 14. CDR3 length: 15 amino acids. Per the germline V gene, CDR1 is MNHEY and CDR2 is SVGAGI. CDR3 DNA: TGTGCCAGCAGCACCCGTCCTAGACAGGGTGGTGGCTACACCTTC. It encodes CASSTRPRQGGGYTF.